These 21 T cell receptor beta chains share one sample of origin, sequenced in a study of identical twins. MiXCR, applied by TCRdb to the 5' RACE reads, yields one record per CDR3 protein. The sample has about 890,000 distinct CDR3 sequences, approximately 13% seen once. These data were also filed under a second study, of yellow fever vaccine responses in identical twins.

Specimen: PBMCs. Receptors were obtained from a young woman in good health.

CDR3 in amino acids: CSVEAVRTGPRCAFF. The CDR3 nucleotides read TGCAGCGTTGAAGCGGTCCGGACGGGTCCAAGGTGTGCTTTCTTT. This chain links TRBV29-1 with TRBJ1-1, with D unresolved. With 1 base removed from V and 11 bases from J, the gap between germline ends came to 23 bases. Germline CDR1 is SQVTM and CDR2 is ANQGSEA. The CDR3 contains 15 residues.

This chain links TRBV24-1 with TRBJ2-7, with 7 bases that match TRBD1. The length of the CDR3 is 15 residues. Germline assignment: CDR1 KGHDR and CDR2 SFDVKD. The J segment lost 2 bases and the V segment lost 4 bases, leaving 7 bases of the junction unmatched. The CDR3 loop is CATSDTRDRTYEQYF. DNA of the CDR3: TGTGCCACCAGTGACACGAGGGACAGAACCTACGAGCAGTACTTC.

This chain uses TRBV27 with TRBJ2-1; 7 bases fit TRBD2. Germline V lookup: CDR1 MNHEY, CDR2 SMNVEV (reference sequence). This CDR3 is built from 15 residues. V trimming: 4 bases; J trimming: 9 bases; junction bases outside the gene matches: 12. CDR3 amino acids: CASSSREWGFSEQFF. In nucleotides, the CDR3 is TGTGCCAGCAGTTCGCGGGAGTGGGGTTTTAGTGAGCAGTTCTTC.

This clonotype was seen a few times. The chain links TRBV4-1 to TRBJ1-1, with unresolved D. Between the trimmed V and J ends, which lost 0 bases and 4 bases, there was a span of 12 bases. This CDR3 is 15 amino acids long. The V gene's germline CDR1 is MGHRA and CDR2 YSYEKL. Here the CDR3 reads CASSQDFSMRTEAFF. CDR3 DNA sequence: TGCGCCAGCAGCCAAGATTTTTCGATGCGCACTGAAGCTTTCTTT.

The CDR3 protein is CASSHRHDRGDSPLHF. CDR3 nucleotide sequence: TGCGCCAGCAGCCATCGTCACGACAGGGGCGATTCACCCCTCCACTTT. J is TRBJ1-6 and V is TRBV4-1; 8 positions agree with TRBD1. Unmatched junction bases numbered 9, after V lost 3 bases and J lost 8 bases. Germline V gene data show CDR1 as MGHRA and CDR2 as YSYEKL. This CDR3 has 16 residues.

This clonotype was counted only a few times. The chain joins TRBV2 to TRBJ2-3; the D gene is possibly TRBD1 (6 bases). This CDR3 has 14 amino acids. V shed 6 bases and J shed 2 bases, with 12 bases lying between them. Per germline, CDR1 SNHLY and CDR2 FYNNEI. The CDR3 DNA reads TGTGCCAGCAGAGCCGGACAGCCCACAGATACGCAGTATTTT. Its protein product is CASRAGQPTDTQYF.

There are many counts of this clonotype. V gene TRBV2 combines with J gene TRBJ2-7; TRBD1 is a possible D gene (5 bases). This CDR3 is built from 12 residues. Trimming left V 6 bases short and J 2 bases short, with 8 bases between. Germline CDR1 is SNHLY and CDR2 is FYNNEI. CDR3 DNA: TGTGCCAGCAGACCGGACACCTACGAGCAGTACGTC. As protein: CASRPDTYEQYV.

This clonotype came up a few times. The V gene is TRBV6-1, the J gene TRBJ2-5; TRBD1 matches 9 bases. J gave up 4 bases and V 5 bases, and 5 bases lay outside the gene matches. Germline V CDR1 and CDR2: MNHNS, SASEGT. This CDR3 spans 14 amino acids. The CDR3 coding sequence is TGTGCCAGCAGTAGACAGGGGGTGACAGAGACCCAGTACTTC. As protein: CASSRQGVTETQYF.

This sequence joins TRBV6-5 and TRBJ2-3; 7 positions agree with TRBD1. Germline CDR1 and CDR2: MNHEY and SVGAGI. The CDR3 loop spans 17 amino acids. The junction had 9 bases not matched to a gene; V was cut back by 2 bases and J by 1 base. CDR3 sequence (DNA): TGTGCCAGCAGTTACGCAGCCCTAGGGACAGGCACAGATACGCAGTATTTT. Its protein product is CASSYAALGTGTDTQYF.

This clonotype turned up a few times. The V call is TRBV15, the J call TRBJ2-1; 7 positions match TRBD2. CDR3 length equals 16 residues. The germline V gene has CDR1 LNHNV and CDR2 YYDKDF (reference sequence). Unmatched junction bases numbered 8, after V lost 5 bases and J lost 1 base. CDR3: CATSWGGFRSYNEQFF. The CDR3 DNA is TGTGCCACCAGCTGGGGGGGGTTTCGGTCCTACAATGAGCAGTTCTTC. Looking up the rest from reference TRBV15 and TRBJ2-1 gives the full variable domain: DAMVIQNPRYQVTQFGKPVTLSCSQTLNHNVMYWYQQKSSQAPKLLFHYYDKDFNNEADTPDNFQSRRPNTSFCFLDIRSPGLGDTAMYLCATSWGGFRSYNEQFFGPGTRLTVL.

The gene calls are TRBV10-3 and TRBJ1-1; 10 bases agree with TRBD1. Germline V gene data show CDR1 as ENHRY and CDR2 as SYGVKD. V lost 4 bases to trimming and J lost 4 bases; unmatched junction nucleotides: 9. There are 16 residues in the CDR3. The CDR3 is CAISGVRTGGGTEAFF. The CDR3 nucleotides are TGTGCCATCAGTGGGGTCAGGACAGGGGGGGGCACTGAAGCTTTCTTT.

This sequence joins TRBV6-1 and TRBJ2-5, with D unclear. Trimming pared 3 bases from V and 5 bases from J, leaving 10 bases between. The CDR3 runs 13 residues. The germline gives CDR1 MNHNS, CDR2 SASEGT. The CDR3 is CASSDDRRETQYF. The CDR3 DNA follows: TGTGCCAGCAGTGATGACCGTCGGGAGACCCAGTACTTC.

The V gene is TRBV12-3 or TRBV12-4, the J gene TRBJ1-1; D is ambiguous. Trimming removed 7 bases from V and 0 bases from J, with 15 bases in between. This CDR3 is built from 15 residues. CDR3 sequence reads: CASTPRDGMNTEAFF. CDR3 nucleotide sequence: TGTGCCAGCACCCCGAGAGACGGCATGAACACTGAAGCTTTCTTT.

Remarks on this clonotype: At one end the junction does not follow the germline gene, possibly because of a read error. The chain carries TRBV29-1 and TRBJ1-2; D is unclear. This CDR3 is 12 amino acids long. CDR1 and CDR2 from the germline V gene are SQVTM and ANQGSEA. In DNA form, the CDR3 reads TGCAGCGCTGAAGGACTGAGCTATGGCTACACCTTC. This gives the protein CSAEGLSYGYTF.

The CDR3 here is CASSAGGSNTGELFF. In nucleotides, the CDR3 is TGTGCCAGCAGCGCCGGGGGCTCAAACACCGGGGAGCTGTTTTTT. The rearrangement links TRBV7-9 to TRBJ2-2; D tentatively fits TRBD1 or TRBD2 (6 bases each). V was cut by 5 bases and J by 2 bases, with 12 bases left in between. Germline loops: CDR1 SEHNR, CDR2 FQNEAQ (reference sequence). The CDR3 contains 15 residues.

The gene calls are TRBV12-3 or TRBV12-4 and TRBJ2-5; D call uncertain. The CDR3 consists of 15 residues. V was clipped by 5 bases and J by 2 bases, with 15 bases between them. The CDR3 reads CASSPAGGLQETQYF. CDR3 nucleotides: TGTGCCAGCAGTCCTGCTGGTGGCCTACAAGAGACCCAGTACTTC.

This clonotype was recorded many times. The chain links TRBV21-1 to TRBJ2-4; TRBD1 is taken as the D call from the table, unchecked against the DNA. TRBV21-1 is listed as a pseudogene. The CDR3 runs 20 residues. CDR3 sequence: CASTLLRGERRGAAKNIQYF. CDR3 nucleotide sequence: TGTGCCAGCACCCTATTAAGGGGGGAGAGGAGAGGGGCTGCCAAAAACATTCAGTACTTC.

Written as DNA, the CDR3 is TGTGCCAGCAAAACACAGGGGGCAGGGAACACTGAAGCTTTCTTT. Amino acids: CASKTQGAGNTEAFF. The chain links TRBV28 to TRBJ1-1; the match to TRBD1 covers 9 bases. CDR3 length: 15 residues. In germline, CDR1 is MDHEN, CDR2 SYDVKM. V shed 7 bases and J 1 base; nucleotides not matched to a gene: 7.

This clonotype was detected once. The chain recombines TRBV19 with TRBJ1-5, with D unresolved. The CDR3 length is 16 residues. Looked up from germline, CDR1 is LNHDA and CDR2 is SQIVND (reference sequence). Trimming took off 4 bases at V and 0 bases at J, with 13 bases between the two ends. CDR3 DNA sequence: TGTGCCAGTAGTAAACGTCAAGGTTATAGCAATCAGCCCCAGCATTTT. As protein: CASSKRQGYSNQPQHF.

CDR3 bases: TGTGCCACCAGCAGGGTCAGGGGGGAGGTGCAGACCCAGTACTTC. Its protein is CATSRVRGEVQTQYF. The chain joins TRBV15 to TRBJ2-5; D perhaps matches TRBD1 (7 bases). Germline V CDR1 and CDR2: LNHNV, YYDKDF (reference sequence). Trimming took 3 bases from V and 6 from J, leaving 17 bases between them. The CDR3 has 15 amino acids.

DNA for the CDR3: TGCGCCAGCAGCTTGGTGGTAGCGGGGGGCTACAATGAGCAGTTCTTC. Translated: CASSLVVAGGYNEQFF. The rearrangement joins TRBV5-1 to TRBJ2-1; 10 nucleotides match TRBD2. V lost 0 bases to trimming and J lost 3 bases; unmatched junction nucleotides: 3. From germline, CDR1 is SGHRS and CDR2 YFSETQ. CDR3 length: 16 residues.